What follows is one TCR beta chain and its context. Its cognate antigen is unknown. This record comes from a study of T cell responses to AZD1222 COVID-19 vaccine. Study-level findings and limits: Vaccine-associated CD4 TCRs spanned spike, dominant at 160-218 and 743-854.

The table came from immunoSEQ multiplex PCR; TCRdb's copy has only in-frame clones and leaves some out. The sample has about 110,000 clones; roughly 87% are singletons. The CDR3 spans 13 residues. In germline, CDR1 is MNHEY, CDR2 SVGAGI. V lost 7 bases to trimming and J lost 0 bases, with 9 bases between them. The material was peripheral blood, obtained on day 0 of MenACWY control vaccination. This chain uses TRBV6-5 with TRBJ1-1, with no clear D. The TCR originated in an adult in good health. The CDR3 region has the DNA TGTGCCAGCATTAACCTACTGAACACTGAAGCTTTCTTT. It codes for CASINLLNTEAFF.